Each of the 13 T cell receptor beta chains below was sequenced from the same sample in a study of lymphopenia after photon versus proton radiotherapy. Sequenced by immunoSEQ multiplex PCR; TCRdb stores in-frame clones only, minus some. Among 45,000 to 65,000 clones, about 92% were seen once, and the ten largest hold about a sixth. Specimen: peripheral blood, collected from a patient treated with photon-based radiotherapy. The origin of the receptors is a middle-aged woman with cholangiocarcinoma.

This chain uses TRBV7-9 with TRBJ2-5; the match to TRBD1 covers 7 bases. V shed 6 bases, J shed 4 bases, and the junction held 8 bases outside the gene matches. Germline V CDR1 and CDR2: SEHNR, FQNEAQ (reference sequence). The CDR3 is 14 amino acids. Written as DNA, the CDR3 is TGTGCCAGCAGATACGACAGGGTGGGAGAGACCCAGTACTTC. Translating it yields CASRYDRVGETQYF. Filled out from reference TRBV7-9 and TRBJ2-5, the complete variable domain reads DTGVSQNPRHKITKRGQNVTFRCDPISEHNRLYWYRQTLGQGPEFLTYFQNEAQLEKSRLLSDRFSAERPKGSFSTLEIQRTEQGDSAMYLCASRYDRVGETQYFGPGTRLLVL.

This rearrangement joins TRBV2 to TRBJ1-1; D is perhaps TRBD1 (5 bases). Trimming took 2 bases from V and 7 from J, leaving 11 bases between them. This CDR3 region has 13 residues. The germline gives CDR1 SNHLY, CDR2 FYNNEI. In nucleotides, the CDR3 is TGTGCCAGCAGTGAAAGGTGGCAGGGTGAAGCTTTCTTT. Translating it yields CASSERWQGEAFF.

The rearrangement joins TRBV7-2 to TRBJ2-6; D may correspond to TRBD1 or TRBD2 (6 bases each). CDR1 and CDR2 (germline): SGHTA, FQGNSA. This CDR3 comprises 18 residues. Trimming cost V 5 bases and J 0 bases, with 17 bases left between them. The DNA of the CDR3 is TGTGCCAGCAGCCCGAGGGGGGAACTCGTCTCTGGGGCCAACGTCCTGACTTTC. This encodes CASSPRGELVSGANVLTF.

The chain joins TRBV5-4 to TRBJ2-7, with 9 bases that match TRBD1. The V gene's germline CDR1 is SGHNT and CDR2 YYREEE (reference sequence). This CDR3 spans 15 amino acids. V shed 3 bases and J 4 bases; nucleotides not matched to a gene: 8. The chain's CDR3 is CASSSGDRVLYEQYF. CDR3 nucleotides: TGTGCCAGCAGCTCGGGGGACAGGGTTCTTTACGAGCAGTACTTC. Combining the CDR3 with reference TRBV5-4 and TRBJ2-7 gives the whole variable domain ETGVTQSPTHLIKTRGQQVTLRCSSQSGHNTVSWYQQALGQGPQFIFQYYREEENGRGNFPPRFSGLQFPNYSSELNVNALELDDSALYLCASSSGDRVLYEQYFGPGTRLTVT.

The chain is built from TRBV5-1 and TRBJ2-7, with D maybe TRBD1 (5 bases). CDR1 is SGHRS and CDR2 is YFSETQ in the germline V gene. Trimming stripped 0 bases from V and 2 bases from J, with 15 bases between. CDR3 size: 16 residues. CDR3 loop: CASSLGSGIGAYEQYF. The CDR3, as DNA: TGCGCCAGCAGCTTGGGATCAGGGATAGGCGCCTACGAGCAGTACTTC.

V usage is TRBV7-2 and J usage is TRBJ1-2, with 8 bases fitting TRBD1. The CDR3 covers 12 residues. Germline V CDR1 and CDR2: SGHTA, FQGNSA. Trimming at V came to 4 bases and at J to 8 bases, leaving 3 bases not matched to a gene. CDR3 protein: CASSSRGLGYTF. CDR3 DNA: TGTGCCAGCAGCTCCAGGGGGCTGGGCTACACCTTC.

V gene TRBV11-3 combines with J gene TRBJ1-3; D is unresolved. The CDR3 runs to 14 residues. CDR1 is SGHNT and CDR2 is YENEEA in the germline V gene. The V end was cut by 5 bases, the J end by 0 bases, with 8 bases between. The CDR3: CASSGRASGNTIYF. In DNA form, the CDR3 reads TGTGCCAGCAGCGGACGGGCCTCTGGAAACACCATATATTTT.

This rearrangement joins TRBV19 to TRBJ2-1; TRBD2 is a possible D gene (6 bases). The CDR3 covers 15 residues. CDR1 is LNHDA and CDR2 is SQIVND in the germline V gene (reference sequence). V gave up 6 bases and J gave up 8 bases, with 20 bases separating them. CDR3 sequence reads: CASRFRAGLRDEQFF. Here the CDR3 DNA reads TGTGCCAGTAGGTTCAGGGCGGGGCTCAGGGATGAGCAGTTCTTC.

CDR3 residues: CASSLAPSGVTGELFF. As DNA, the CDR3 is TGTGCCAGCAGCTTAGCCCCTAGCGGGGTGACCGGGGAGCTGTTTTTT. V is TRBV7-2 and J is TRBJ2-2; 9 bases are shared with TRBD2. The germline gives CDR1 SGHTA, CDR2 FQGNSA. The CDR3 covers 16 residues. V shed 0 bases, J shed 5 bases, and the junction held 4 bases outside the gene matches.

CDR3 residues: CASSELAGTALNTEAFF. Here the CDR3 DNA reads TGCGCCAGCAGTGAACTCGCCGGGACAGCCCTGAACACTGAAGCTTTCTTT. This rearrangement joins TRBV10-2 to TRBJ1-1; 7 bases align to TRBD1. This CDR3 contains 17 residues. Germline V gene lookup returns CDR1 WSHSY and CDR2 SAAADI. J was trimmed by 0 bases and V by 3 bases; bases with no gene match: 10.

The chain carries TRBV7-8 and TRBJ2-3; 11 nucleotides agree with TRBD2. Per germline, CDR1 SGHVS and CDR2 FQNEAQ. The J segment lost 6 bases and the V segment lost 2 bases, leaving 7 bases of the junction unmatched. The CDR3 runs to 16 residues. Written as DNA, the CDR3 is TGTGCCAGCAGCTTACGCACTAGCGGGAGTGGCGATACGCAGTATTTT. Protein product: CASSLRTSGSGDTQYF.

CDR3 in DNA: TGTGCCAGCAGCTTATCCGATGGGCAGCCCCAGCATTTT. It is translated as CASSLSDGQPQHF. The V and J genes are TRBV7-6 and TRBJ1-5; D not resolved. This CDR3 is 13 amino acids long. Germline assignment: CDR1 SGHVS and CDR2 FNYEAQ. The V end was cut by 2 bases, the J end by 7 bases, with 9 bases between.

The chain is built from TRBV28 and TRBJ2-3, with 14 nucleotides matching TRBD2. With V trimmed by 6 bases and J by 1 base, 6 bases remained unmatched. CDR3 length: 17 amino acids. Germline values: CDR1 MDHEN, CDR2 SYDVKM. The CDR3 DNA reads TGTGCCAGCAGCAAAGGACTAGCGGGAGGACGCACAGATACGCAGTATTTT. This translates into CASSKGLAGGRTDTQYF.